This TCR beta chain was sequenced for a study of T-cell memory formation after mild COVID-19. Germline V CDR1 and CDR2: KGHSH, LQKENI. Between the trimmed V and J ends, which lost 2 bases and 4 bases, there was a span of 8 bases. The CDR3 totals 13 residues. This clonotype was detected ten times or more. TCRdb processed the 5' RACE reads anew with MiXCR; each CDR3 protein has one entry. The sample has around 200,000 distinct CDR3 sequences; 18% are singletons. This clonotype was obtained from a man between 18 and 35 years old who had mild COVID-19 (a few samples of this study predate the infection). Cell type and time point are not known. The specimen was PBMCs or a T cell subset sorted from them (not recorded which). The rearrangement links TRBV18 to TRBJ1-1; the D is unclear. The CDR3 sequence is CASSPGEGTEAFF. In DNA form, the CDR3 reads TGTGCCAGCTCACCAGGGGAGGGCACTGAAGCTTTCTTT. Drawing the rest from reference TRBV18 and TRBJ1-1, the complete variable domain is NAGVMQNPRHLVRRRGQEARLRCSPMKGHSHVYWYRQLPEEGLKFMVYLQKENIIDESGMPKERFSAEFPKEGPSILRIQQVVRGDSAAYFCASSPGEGTEAFFGQGTRLTVV.